One and the same sample provided the 29 T cell receptor beta chains below, sequenced in a study of blood T cell repertoires in COVID-19 (dated by TCRdb to the early 2020s). The library was built by means of the immunoSEQ multiplex PCR assay. As stored in TCRdb, this immuneACCESS dataset retains in-frame rearrangements with V and J assigned. A fraction of the clones does not appear; measured against another copy, unresolved V genes explain less than half of the discrepancy, and the remainder lacks a known reason. A total of more than 200,000 clones appear in this sample, about nine tenths of them only once. Together, the top ten hold approximately 6% of the sample. Source material: peripheral blood. All receptors come from an older man with acute or convalescent COVID-19.

There are a few counts of this clone. The V gene is TRBV21-1, the J gene TRBJ2-7; the table names TRBD2, a call not compared with the DNA. TRBV21-1 is tagged as a pseudogene. CDR3 length: 15 amino acids. The CDR3 DNA is TGTGCCAGCAGCAGGGGACTAGCGGGAGGCTACGAGCAGTACGTC. Amino acids: CASSRGLAGGYEQYV.

The V and J genes are TRBV29-1 and TRBJ2-3; 8 bases are shared with TRBD2. V shed 3 bases and J 2 bases; nucleotides not matched to a gene: 4. The CDR3 sequence is 14 residues long. The germline gives CDR1 SQVTM, CDR2 ANQGSEA. The DNA of the CDR3 is TGCAGCGTTGACGTAGCGGGAATCACAGATACGCAGTATTTT. Translating it yields CSVDVAGITDTQYF.

V gene TRBV7-2 combines with J gene TRBJ2-2, with a possible D match to TRBD2 (6 bases). CDR1 is SGHTA, CDR2 FQGNSA, per germline. This CDR3 region has 16 residues. V dropped 0 bases and J dropped 5 bases, with 13 bases sitting between them. In DNA, the CDR3 is TGTGCCAGCAGCTTAGCTCCGGGAGTTGCTACCGGGGAGCTGTTTTTT. Translation gives CASSLAPGVATGELFF. Filled out from reference TRBV7-2 and TRBJ2-2, the complete variable domain reads GAGVSQSPSNKVTEKGKDVELRCDPISGHTALYWYRQSLGQGLEFLIYFQGNSAPDKSGLPSDRFSAERTGGSVSTLTIQRTQQEDSAVYLCASSLAPGVATGELFFGEGSRLTVL.

The chain is built from TRBV7-9 and TRBJ2-2; 7 nucleotides agree with TRBD2. The trim removed 3 bases at V and 5 bases at J, leaving 6 bases unmatched. Germline V gene sequence: CDR1 SEHNR, CDR2 FQNEAQ (reference sequence). The CDR3 extends over 15 amino acids. The CDR3, as DNA: TGTGCCAGCAGCTTCGGCGGGAGAGAAACCGGGGAGCTGTTTTTT. Amino acids: CASSFGGRETGELFF.

This rearrangement joins TRBV29-1 to TRBJ1-1; a possible D gene is TRBD1 (5 bases). V was pared by 7 bases and J by 5 bases, with 14 bases between. The CDR3 loop spans 12 amino acids. Germline CDR1 and CDR2: SQVTM and ANQGSEA. In DNA form, the CDR3 reads TGCAGCGCCTTACGGGGGGAAACTGAAGCTTTCTTT. Residues: CSALRGETEAFF.

The V gene is TRBV19, the J gene TRBJ1-1; 12 nucleotides line up with TRBD1. From germline, CDR1 is LNHDA and CDR2 SQIVND (reference sequence). The CDR3 is made up of 14 amino acids. V shed 7 bases, J shed 6 bases, and the junction held 6 bases outside the gene matches. DNA of the CDR3: TGTGCCAGTAATTGGGGACAGGGGGCCTCTGAAGCTTTCTTT. Translating it yields CASNWGQGASEAFF.

This clone was observed a few times. The V call is TRBV19, the J call TRBJ2-2, with D tentatively TRBD2 (6 bases). V lost 5 bases, J lost 4 bases, and 14 bases lay in between. The CDR3 has 15 residues. Germline CDR1 reads LNHDA; CDR2 reads SQIVND (reference sequence). CDR3 nucleotides: TGTGCCAGTAGTCTGGCGGGACTGAGCACCGGGGAGCTGTTTTTT. This encodes CASSLAGLSTGELFF.

This sequence joins TRBV27 and TRBJ2-7; 7 bases are a match to TRBD1. This CDR3 is 16 amino acids long. The V gene's germline CDR1 is MNHEY and CDR2 SMNVEV (reference sequence). The V and J ends lost 5 bases and 2 bases, in that order; junction bases with no gene match: 12. CDR3 loop: CASSPLPGQGAYEQYF. The CDR3 coding sequence is TGTGCCAGCAGTCCCTTACCCGGGCAGGGGGCCTACGAGCAGTACTTC.

J is TRBJ1-3 and V is TRBV25-1; a possible D gene is TRBD1 (6 bases). V lost 1 base and J lost 4, with 17 bases in between. The germline V gene has CDR1 MGHDK and CDR2 SYGVNS. The CDR3 loop spans 17 amino acids. The CDR3 protein is CASSEFVNGTRGNTIYF. The CDR3 DNA reads as TGTGCCAGCAGTGAATTCGTTAATGGGACACGGGGAAACACCATATATTTT.

V is TRBV27 and J is TRBJ1-5, with 8 bases matching TRBD1. With V trimmed by 4 bases and J by 6 bases, 8 bases remained unmatched. The germline V gene has CDR1 MNHEY and CDR2 SMNVEV (reference sequence). The CDR3 contains 15 residues. The CDR3 sequence: CASSSGGLASQPQHF. In nucleotides, the CDR3 is TGTGCCAGCAGTTCAGGGGGCCTGGCCTCTCAGCCCCAGCATTTT.

The chain uses TRBV6-5 and TRBJ2-1, with D possibly matching TRBD2 (7 bases). Germline V CDR1 and CDR2: MNHEY, SVGAGI. This CDR3 is built from 15 residues. The V gene lost 7 bases and the J gene lost 6 bases, with 19 bases spanning the gap. The CDR3 region is CASTTGGGSGNEQFF. Here the CDR3 DNA reads TGTGCCAGCACCACGGGGGGCGGGAGTGGCAATGAGCAGTTCTTC.

The gene calls are TRBV15 and TRBJ2-1, with 9 positions matching TRBD1. The junction had 9 bases not matched to a gene; V was cut back by 2 bases and J by 7 bases. CDR3 length: 16 residues. Germline V gene lookup returns CDR1 LNHNV and CDR2 YYDKDF (reference sequence). The CDR3 here is CATSRTAGTGKNEQFF. The CDR3 DNA is TGTGCCACCAGCAGAACGGCCGGGACAGGGAAAAATGAGCAGTTCTTC.

J is TRBJ1-1 and V is TRBV11-2; no clear D. The CDR3 sequence is 15 residues long. CDR1 and CDR2 from the germline V gene are SGHAT and FQNNGV. V was shortened by 3 bases and J by 1 base, with 12 bases between the two germline ends. CDR3 region: CASSFSGSGNTEAFF. DNA for the CDR3: TGTGCCAGCAGCTTTTCTGGGTCGGGGAACACTGAAGCTTTCTTT.

V usage is TRBV28 and J usage is TRBJ2-1; 8 nucleotides line up with TRBD2. The V gene end was trimmed by 10 bases and the J gene end by 13 bases; junction bases not matched to a gene: 15. CDR3 size: 13 residues. The germline V gene encodes CDR1 MDHEN and CDR2 SYDVKM. As DNA, the CDR3 is TGTGCCACCAGAGGTCTGGCGGGAGGTGGACAGTTCTTC. Its translation is CATRGLAGGGQFF.

The chain has TRBV7-9 and TRBJ2-7; TRBD1 aligns across 7 bases. Germline assignment: CDR1 SEHNR and CDR2 FQNEAQ (reference sequence). The CDR3 has 15 amino acids. The V and J ends lost 1 base and 4 bases, in that order; junction bases with no gene match: 7. CDR3 sequence (DNA): TGTGCCAGCAGCTTAGGGATACAGGGGAAGTACGAGCAGTACGTC. Residues: CASSLGIQGKYEQYV.

The rearrangement links TRBV7-9 to TRBJ2-5; 10 bases are shared with TRBD2. The CDR3 contains 15 residues. The germline V gene has CDR1 SEHNR and CDR2 FQNEAQ (reference sequence). V dropped 5 bases and J dropped 7; count of bases not matched to a gene: 10. CDR3 in amino acids: CASSPSGGGLRTQYF. The CDR3 DNA reads as TGTGCCAGCAGCCCCAGCGGGGGGGGTTTGCGGACCCAGTACTTC.

This rearrangement joins TRBV7-9 to TRBJ2-3; 12 bases align to TRBD2. Trimming removed 2 bases from V and 2 bases from J; junction bases left unmatched: 2. The CDR3 covers 16 residues. CDR1 is SEHNR, CDR2 FQNEAQ, per germline (reference sequence). In nucleotides, the CDR3 is TGTGCCAGCAGCTTACTAGCGGGAGGGTACACAGATACGCAGTATTTT. This translates into CASSLLAGGYTDTQYF.

The chain joins TRBV10-2 to TRBJ2-7, with 8 bases identical to TRBD2. The CDR3 sequence is 16 residues long. V shed 6 bases, J shed 0 bases, and the junction held 10 bases outside the gene matches. CDR1 is WSHSY and CDR2 is SAAADI in the germline V gene. For the CDR3, the DNA is TGCGCCAGCAGGGAAATACTAGCGGAGGGCTCCTACGAGCAGTACTTC. It codes for CASREILAEGSYEQYF.

This chain connects TRBV7-9 to TRBJ2-3, with D perhaps TRBD1 (5 bases). The CDR3 contains 15 residues. CDR1 and CDR2 from the germline V gene are SEHNR and FQNEAQ (reference sequence). Trimming stripped 4 bases from V and 1 base from J, with 12 bases between. CDR3 bases: TGTGCCAGCAGCTCCCAGGGCGGTCGCACAGATACGCAGTATTTT. Amino acids: CASSSQGGRTDTQYF.

The genes are TRBV24-1 and TRBJ2-3; D is possibly TRBD1 (6 bases). This CDR3 region has 17 residues. Germline CDR1 KGHDR, CDR2 SFDVKD. V was trimmed by 1 base and J by 5 bases, leaving 18 bases between them. CDR3 bases: TGTGCCACCAGTGATTTCCGGGCAGGGGATGATGTAGATACGCAGTATTTT. Translating gives CATSDFRAGDDVDTQYF.

V is TRBV19 and J is TRBJ1-2; the D gene is possibly TRBD1 (6 bases). The CDR3 is made up of 14 amino acids. Germline CDR1 is LNHDA and CDR2 is SQIVND (reference sequence). V was clipped by 9 bases and J by 0 bases, with 14 bases between them. This CDR3 is CASHTGWANYGYTF. CDR3 nucleotides: TGTGCCAGCCATACAGGGTGGGCTAACTATGGCTACACCTTC.

This clone has more than one count but fewer than ten. V is TRBV5-5 and J is TRBJ1-6; no firm D call. V lost 0 bases and J lost 7, with 8 bases in between. The CDR3 length is 14 residues. From germline, CDR1 is SGHKS and CDR2 YYEKEE (reference sequence). CDR3 nucleotide sequence: TGTGCCAGCAGCTTGGGGCAGGAAAATTCACCCCTCCACTTT. It yields the protein CASSLGQENSPLHF.

The V call is TRBV29-1, the J call TRBJ1-3; D gene unclear. The germline V and J ends were trimmed by 4 bases and 4 bases, with 20 bases remaining between them. This CDR3 has 16 residues. Germline V gene sequence: CDR1 SQVTM, CDR2 ANQGSEA. The DNA for the CDR3 is TGCAGCGTTGGATCCGACAACCCCGGGAGGGGAAACACCATATATTTT. Its translation is CSVGSDNPGRGNTIYF.

This chain joins TRBV7-3 and TRBJ2-5; 10 positions agree with TRBD1. This CDR3 is 16 amino acids long. Germline CDR1 and CDR2: SGHTA and FQGTGA. V shed 5 bases and J 4 bases; nucleotides not matched to a gene: 10. The chain's CDR3 is CASSKSGTGVSETQYF. CDR3 DNA sequence: TGTGCCAGCAGCAAATCCGGGACAGGGGTATCAGAGACCCAGTACTTC.

With respect to this clone: This sample includes further DNA sequences coding for the same CDR3. This chain links TRBV30 with TRBJ1-5; D may be TRBD1 (5 bases). The germline V and J ends were trimmed by 3 bases and 4 bases, with 10 bases remaining between them. Germline CDR1 reads GTSNPN; CDR2 reads SVGIG (reference sequence). The CDR3 totals 13 residues. The CDR3 protein is CAWSAGGNQPQHF. The CDR3 DNA sequence: TGTGCCTGGAGCGCTGGGGGGAATCAGCCCCAGCATTTT.

J is TRBJ2-5 and V is TRBV3-1 (or the pseudogene TRBV3-2); D possibly corresponds to TRBD2 (6 bases). V was pared by 1 base and J by 5 bases, with 14 bases between. This CDR3 comprises 15 residues. CDR1 is LGHDT and CDR2 is YNNKEL in the germline V gene (reference sequence). For the CDR3, the DNA is TGTGCCAGCAGCCAAGGTGGGGGGAGTTTGGAGACCCAGTACTTC. The encoded protein is CASSQGGGSLETQYF.

A note on this clone: The sample holds other DNA sequences that translate to the same CDR3. The chain uses TRBV7-2 and TRBJ1-2, with a tentative D call TRBD1 (6 bases). Between the trimmed V and J ends, which lost 1 base and 0 bases, there was a span of 6 bases. Germline CDR1 and CDR2: SGHTA and FQGNSA. The CDR3 contains 14 residues. CDR3 sequence reads: CASSLGTANYGYTF. CDR3 DNA sequence: TGTGCCAGCAGCTTAGGGACAGCTAACTATGGCTACACCTTC.

The chain links TRBV7-2 to TRBJ1-5; TRBD1 is a possible D gene (6 bases). Trimming removed 1 base from V and 9 bases from J, with 10 bases in between. The CDR3 is 13 residues long. From germline, CDR1 is SGHTA and CDR2 FQGNSA. DNA of the CDR3: TGTGCCAGCAGCTTAGATGGGGGCCGGCCCCAGCATTTT. Translated, it gives CASSLDGGRPQHF.

The chain recombines TRBV25-1 with TRBJ2-3; D remains unclear. This CDR3 contains 11 residues. V was trimmed by 6 bases and J by 6 bases, leaving 7 bases between them. Germline V lookup: CDR1 MGHDK, CDR2 SYGVNS. The CDR3 is CASSNSDTQYF. CDR3 sequence (DNA): TGTGCCAGCAGCAACTCGGATACGCAGTATTTT.